This TCR beta chain was identified during a study of neurological immune-mediated disorders. At least ten counts were recorded for this clonotype. CDR1 is MNHNY and CDR2 is SVGAGI in the germline V gene (reference sequence). V was shortened by 0 bases and J by 4 bases, with 12 bases between the two germline ends. The CDR3 contains 16 residues. Each sequencing run yielded over 200 million TCR-beta sequences from 15-18 subjects. Each CDR3 protein is one row after TCRdb ran MiXCR on the 5' RACE reads. The sample comprises some 30,000 distinct CDR3 sequences, approximately 22% of which are singletons, and 25% to 30% rests with the top ten.

The sequence was obtained from a man aged 50-59 years with HTLV-1-associated myelopathy (HAM/TSP). This chain links TRBV6-6 with TRBJ1-4, with D tentatively TRBD1 (6 bases). Sequenced sample: CD4+ T cells from blood. DNA of the CDR3: TGTGCCAGCAGTTACTCGAGGGGGGCTGGTAATGAAAAACTGTTTTTT. Translated, it gives CASSYSRGAGNEKLFF.